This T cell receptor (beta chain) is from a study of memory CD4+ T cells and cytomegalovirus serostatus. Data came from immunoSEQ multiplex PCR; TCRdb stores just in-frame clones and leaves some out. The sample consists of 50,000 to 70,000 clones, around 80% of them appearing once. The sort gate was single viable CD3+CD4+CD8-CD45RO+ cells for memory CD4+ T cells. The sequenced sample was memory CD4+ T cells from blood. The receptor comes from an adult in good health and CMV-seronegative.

DNA for the CDR3: TGTGCCAGCAGCCAAGACAGGGGTGAGCAGTACTTC. Amino acids: CASSQDRGEQYF. The chain uses TRBV14 and TRBJ2-7; possibly TRBD1 for D (6 bases). The CDR3 loop spans 12 amino acids. V dropped 0 bases and J dropped 7 bases, with 7 bases sitting between them. Germline V gene lookup returns CDR1 SGHDN and CDR2 FVKESK.